This TCR beta chain was retrieved from a study of shared clonotypes between healthy human individuals. The repertoire was sequenced with immunoSEQ multiplex PCR; TCRdb's copy has only in-frame clones and lacks some. Here the sample spans 2 million to 3 million clones, roughly 92% being singletons. This clone was detected only a few times. This CDR3 has 15 amino acids. CDR1 and CDR2 (germline): MDHEN, SYDVKM. The germline V and J ends were trimmed by 7 bases and 0 bases, with 16 bases remaining between them. The chain employs TRBV28 and TRBJ2-7; D may correspond to TRBD1 or TRBD2 (6 bases each). The receptor was isolated from a man aged 18 to 30 in good health. The sequencing input was naive CD4+ T cells sorted from blood. Indicated subset: CD45RA+ positively selected. CDR3 amino acids: CASTYFGGGSYEQYF. The CDR3 nucleotides are TGTGCCAGCACCTACTTCGGAGGGGGCTCCTACGAGCAGTACTTC.